This paragraph reports one T cell receptor beta chain. Its binding antigen is unknown. Base qualities are not recorded, but no much larger clone differs from it by a single base. TCRbeta CDR3 regions were amplified from genomic DNA using the immunoSEQ Assay, a bias-controlled multiplex PCR. Per the authors' processing: Within the assay, amplification of reference gene primers was used to estimate how many nucleated cells each sample contained. To quantify the absolute abundance of each unique TCRbeta CDR3 rearrangement, sequence reads were collapsed and filtered. For each sample, productive Simpson clonality was calculated as the square root of Simpson's diversity index across productive rearrangements. Drawn from immuneACCESS, this table holds only the in-frame rearrangements with V and J called that TCRdb kept. Clones are partly lost; checked studies trace under half to an unresolved V gene and leave the rest unexplained. V and J calls and clone size are those listed in that table; D and trimming were worked out from the DNA. The sample table records 140,000 or so clones; about 83% of these occur just once. Jointly, the top ten make up more than 6.5% of the sample.

Whole blood was collected in K2EDTA tubes by collaborating institutions according to the institutions' own protocols. Collaborator samples were shipped for TCRbeta analysis as frozen whole blood, isolated PBMCs, or DNA extracted from either sample type. The data were taken from a study of blood T cell repertoires in COVID-19 (TCRdb year 2020). Turning to the overall study: Collaborator samples came from the United States, Italy and Spain and covered acute and convalescent phases of COVID-19. The material from the prospective study consisted of cDNA or gDNA derived from T cells, B-cell-depleted T cells, or PBMCs. Deeply sampled blood TCRbeta repertoires from subjects exposed to, actively infected with, or recovered from COVID-19 were included in the dataset. The repertoires were made available in a free public database intended to serve as a resource for research on the immune response to SARS-CoV-2. The samples were drawn from the first 160 participants of the ongoing ImmuneRACE study and from about 1,200 subjects provided by 6 global collaborators. The sample metadata nearly always contained a de-identified subject ID, COVID-19 status, age in years and sex. Where HLA class I and class II types were available, the types were taken from metadata supplied by the sample provider, not from assay-based typing.

V ends up 9 bases short and J 3 bases short, with an unmatched junction base count of 17. Spanning cysteine to phenylalanine, the CDR3 consists of 17 amino acids. The retained sequence is limited to the CDR3, 51 bases, with the frame set at the first base. CDR1 and CDR2 (WNHNN, SYGVQD) derive from the germline V gene (reference sequence). General findings and caveats noted by the study authors: How much clinical and demographic metadata was included differed by source and by participant, and the metadata was provided uncurated.

The sequence derives from a woman between 50 and 59 years old with active or convalescent COVID-19. Sequenced material: peripheral blood. Recombination connected TRBV10-1 to TRBJ2-5; TRBD1 aligns with 9 central bases. The CDR3 loop reads CARYCGTGSPWEETQYF. The sequenced DNA is TGCGCCAGGTATTGCGGGACAGGGAGCCCCTGGGAAGAGACCCAGTACTTC.